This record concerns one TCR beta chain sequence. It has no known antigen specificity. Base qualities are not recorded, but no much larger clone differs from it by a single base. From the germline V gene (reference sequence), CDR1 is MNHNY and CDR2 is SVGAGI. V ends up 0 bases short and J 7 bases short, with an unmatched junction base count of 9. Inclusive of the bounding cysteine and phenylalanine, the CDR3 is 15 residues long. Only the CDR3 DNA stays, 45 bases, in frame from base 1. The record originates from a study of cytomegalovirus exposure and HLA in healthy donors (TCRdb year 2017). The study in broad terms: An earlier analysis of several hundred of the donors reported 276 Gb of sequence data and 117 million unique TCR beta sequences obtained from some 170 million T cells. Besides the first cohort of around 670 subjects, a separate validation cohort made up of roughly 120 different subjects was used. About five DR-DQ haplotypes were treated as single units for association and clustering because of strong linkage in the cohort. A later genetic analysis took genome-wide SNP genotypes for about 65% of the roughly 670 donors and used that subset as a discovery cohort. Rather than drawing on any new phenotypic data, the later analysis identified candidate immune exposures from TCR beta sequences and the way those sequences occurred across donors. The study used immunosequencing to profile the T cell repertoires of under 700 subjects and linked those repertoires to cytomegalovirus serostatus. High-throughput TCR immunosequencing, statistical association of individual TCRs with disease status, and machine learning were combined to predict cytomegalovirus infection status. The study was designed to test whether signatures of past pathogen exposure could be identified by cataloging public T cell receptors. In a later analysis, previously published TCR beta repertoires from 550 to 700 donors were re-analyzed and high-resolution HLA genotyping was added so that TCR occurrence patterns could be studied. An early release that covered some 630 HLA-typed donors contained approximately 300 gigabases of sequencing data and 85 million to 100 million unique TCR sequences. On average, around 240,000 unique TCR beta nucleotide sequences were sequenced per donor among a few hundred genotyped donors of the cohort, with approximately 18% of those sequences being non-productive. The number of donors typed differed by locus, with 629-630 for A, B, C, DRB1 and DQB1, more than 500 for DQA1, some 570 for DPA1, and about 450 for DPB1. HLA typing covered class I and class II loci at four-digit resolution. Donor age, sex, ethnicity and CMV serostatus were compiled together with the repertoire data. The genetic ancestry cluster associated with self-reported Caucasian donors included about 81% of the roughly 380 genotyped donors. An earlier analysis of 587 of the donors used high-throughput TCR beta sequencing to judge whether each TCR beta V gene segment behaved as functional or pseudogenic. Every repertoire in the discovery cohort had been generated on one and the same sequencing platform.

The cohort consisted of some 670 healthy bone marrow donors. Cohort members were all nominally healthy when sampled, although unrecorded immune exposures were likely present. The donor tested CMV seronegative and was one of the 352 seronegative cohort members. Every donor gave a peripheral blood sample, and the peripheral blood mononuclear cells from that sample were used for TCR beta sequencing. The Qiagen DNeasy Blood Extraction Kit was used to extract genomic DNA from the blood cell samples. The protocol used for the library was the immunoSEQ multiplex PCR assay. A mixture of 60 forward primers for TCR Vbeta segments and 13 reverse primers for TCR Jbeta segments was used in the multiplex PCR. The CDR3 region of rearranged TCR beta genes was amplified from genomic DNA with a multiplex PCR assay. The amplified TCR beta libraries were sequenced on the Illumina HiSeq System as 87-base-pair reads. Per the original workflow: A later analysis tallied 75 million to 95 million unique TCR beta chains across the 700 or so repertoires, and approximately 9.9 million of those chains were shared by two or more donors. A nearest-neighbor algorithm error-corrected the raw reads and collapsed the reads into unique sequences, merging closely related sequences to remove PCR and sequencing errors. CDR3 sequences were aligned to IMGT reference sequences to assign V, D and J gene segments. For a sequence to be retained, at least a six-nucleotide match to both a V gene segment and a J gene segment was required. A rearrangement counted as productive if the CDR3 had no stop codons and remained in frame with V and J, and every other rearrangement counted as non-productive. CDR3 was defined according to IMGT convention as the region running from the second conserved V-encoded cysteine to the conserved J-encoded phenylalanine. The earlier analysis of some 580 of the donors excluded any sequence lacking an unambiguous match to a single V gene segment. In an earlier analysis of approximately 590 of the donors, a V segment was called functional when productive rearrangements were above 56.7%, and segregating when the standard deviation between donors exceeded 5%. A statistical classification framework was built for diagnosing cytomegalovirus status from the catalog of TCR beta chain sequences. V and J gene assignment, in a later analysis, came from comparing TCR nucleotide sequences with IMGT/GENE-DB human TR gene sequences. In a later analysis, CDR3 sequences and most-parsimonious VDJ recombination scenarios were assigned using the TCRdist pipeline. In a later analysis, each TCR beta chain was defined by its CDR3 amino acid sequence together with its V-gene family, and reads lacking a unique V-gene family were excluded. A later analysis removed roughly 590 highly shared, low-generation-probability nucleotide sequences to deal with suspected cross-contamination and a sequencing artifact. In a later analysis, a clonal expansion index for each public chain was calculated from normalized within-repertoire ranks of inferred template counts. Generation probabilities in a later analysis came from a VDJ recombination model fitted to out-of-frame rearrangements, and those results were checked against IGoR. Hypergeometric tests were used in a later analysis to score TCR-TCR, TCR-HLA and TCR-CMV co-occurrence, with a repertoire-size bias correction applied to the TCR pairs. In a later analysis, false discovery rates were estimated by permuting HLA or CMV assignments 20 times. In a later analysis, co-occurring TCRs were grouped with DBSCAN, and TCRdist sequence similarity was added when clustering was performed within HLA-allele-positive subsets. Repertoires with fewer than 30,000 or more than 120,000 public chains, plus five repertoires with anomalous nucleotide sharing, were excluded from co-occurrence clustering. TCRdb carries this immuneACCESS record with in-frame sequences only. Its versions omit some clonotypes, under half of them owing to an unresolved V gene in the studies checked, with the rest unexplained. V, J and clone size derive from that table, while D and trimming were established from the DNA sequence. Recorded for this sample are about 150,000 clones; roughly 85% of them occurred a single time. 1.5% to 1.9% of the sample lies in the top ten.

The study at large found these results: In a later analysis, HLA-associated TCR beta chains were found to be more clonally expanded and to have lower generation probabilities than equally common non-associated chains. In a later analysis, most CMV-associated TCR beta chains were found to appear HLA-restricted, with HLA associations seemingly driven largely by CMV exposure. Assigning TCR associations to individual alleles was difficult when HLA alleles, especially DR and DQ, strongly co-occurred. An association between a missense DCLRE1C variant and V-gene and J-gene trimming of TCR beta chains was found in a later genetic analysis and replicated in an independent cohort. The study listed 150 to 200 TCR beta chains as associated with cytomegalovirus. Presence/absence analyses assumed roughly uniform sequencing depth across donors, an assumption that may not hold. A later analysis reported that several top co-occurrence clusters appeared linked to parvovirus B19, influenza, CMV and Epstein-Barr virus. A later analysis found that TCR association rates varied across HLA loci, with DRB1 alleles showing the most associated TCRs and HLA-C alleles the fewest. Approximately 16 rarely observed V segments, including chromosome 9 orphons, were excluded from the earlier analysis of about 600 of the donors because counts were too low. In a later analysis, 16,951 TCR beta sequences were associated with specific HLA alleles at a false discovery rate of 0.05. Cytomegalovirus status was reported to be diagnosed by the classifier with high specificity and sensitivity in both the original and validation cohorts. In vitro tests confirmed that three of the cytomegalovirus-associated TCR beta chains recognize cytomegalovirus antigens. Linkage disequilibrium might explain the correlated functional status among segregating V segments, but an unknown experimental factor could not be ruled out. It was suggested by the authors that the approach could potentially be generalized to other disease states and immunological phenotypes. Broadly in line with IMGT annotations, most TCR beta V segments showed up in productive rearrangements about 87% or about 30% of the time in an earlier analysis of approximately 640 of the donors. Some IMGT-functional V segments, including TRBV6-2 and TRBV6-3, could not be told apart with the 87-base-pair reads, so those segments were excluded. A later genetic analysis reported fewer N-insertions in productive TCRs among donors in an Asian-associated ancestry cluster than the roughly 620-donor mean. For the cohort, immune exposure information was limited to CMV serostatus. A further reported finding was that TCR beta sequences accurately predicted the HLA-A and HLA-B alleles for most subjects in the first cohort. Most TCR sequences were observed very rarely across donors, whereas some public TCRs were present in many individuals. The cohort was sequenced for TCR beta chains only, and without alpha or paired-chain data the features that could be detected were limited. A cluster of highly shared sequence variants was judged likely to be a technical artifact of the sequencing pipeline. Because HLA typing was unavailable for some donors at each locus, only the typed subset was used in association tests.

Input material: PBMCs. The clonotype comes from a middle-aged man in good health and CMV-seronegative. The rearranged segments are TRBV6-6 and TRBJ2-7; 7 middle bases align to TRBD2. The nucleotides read TGTGCCAGCAGTTACTCGGCTAGCGGAGGGAGGGAGCAGTACTTC. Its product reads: CASSYSASGGREQYF.